In this sample, the clone carrying this T cell receptor beta chain turned up a few times. The antigen remains unidentified. Expressed TCRB transcripts were sequenced because the entire RNA isolate underwent reverse transcription. TCRdb keeps only in-frame clones here, not all; method: immunoSEQ multiplex PCR. Of about 660,000 clones listed, over 13% are singletons. This entry belongs to a study of beta chain features in type 1 diabetes. Study in general: Examination of sorted cells across all samples involved roughly 100 million cells. Study outcomes and limitations: Diminished insertions and augmented deletions at VDJ junctions characterized type 1 diabetes patients. Patients with Type 1 diabetes showed moderately but significantly shorter TCRB CDR3s in all four CD4+ subsets. The study found that naive, central memory and Treg TCRB repertoires appeared more similar in patients than in healthy donors.

The CDR3 is 14 amino acids. Germline lookup yields CDR1 MNHEY and CDR2 SVGAGI. V was cut by 6 bases and J by 4 bases, with 13 bases left in between. Sequencing was carried out using naive CD4+ T cells from blood. The clonotype comes from a man aged 18 to 30 with type 1 diabetes. V is TRBV6-5 and J is TRBJ1-5; D is ambiguous. CDR3 bases: TGTGCCAGCAGCCCCGGGGTAGGGAATCAGCCCCAGCATTTT. Translated: CASSPGVGNQPQHF.